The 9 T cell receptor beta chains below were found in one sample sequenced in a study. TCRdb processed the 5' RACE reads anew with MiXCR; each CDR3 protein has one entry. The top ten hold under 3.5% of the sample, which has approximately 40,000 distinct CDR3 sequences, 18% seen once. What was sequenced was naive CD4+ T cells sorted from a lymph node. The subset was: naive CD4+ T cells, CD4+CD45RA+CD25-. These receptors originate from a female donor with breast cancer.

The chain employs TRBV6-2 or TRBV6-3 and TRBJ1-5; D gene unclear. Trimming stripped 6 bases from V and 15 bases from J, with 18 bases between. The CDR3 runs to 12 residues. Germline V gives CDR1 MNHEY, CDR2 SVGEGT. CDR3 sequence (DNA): TGTGCCAGCAGCCCCGTGGGAGCCCCCGGGCATTTT. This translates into CASSPVGAPGHF.

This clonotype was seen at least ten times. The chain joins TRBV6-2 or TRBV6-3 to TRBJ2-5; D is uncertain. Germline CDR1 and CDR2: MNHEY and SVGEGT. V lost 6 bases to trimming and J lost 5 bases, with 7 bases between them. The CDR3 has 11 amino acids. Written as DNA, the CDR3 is TGTGCCAGCAGCCGGCGGGAGACCCAGTACTTC. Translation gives CASSRRETQYF.

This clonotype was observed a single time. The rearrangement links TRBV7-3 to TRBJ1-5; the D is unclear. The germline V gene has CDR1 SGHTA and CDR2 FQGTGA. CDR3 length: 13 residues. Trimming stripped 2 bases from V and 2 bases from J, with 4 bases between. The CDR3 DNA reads TGTGCCAGCAGCTTACGTGGCAATCAGCCCCAGCATTTT. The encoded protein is CASSLRGNQPQHF.

CDR3 coding DNA: TGTGCCAGCAGCTTAAGTAATTCACCCCTCCACTTT. Protein product: CASSLSNSPLHF. The V call is TRBV7-9, the J call TRBJ1-6; no firm D call. There are 12 residues in the CDR3. CDR1 SEHNR and CDR2 FQNEAQ come from the germline V gene (reference sequence). The ends were cut back, 2 bases at V and 6 bases at J, with 2 bases in the middle. The complete variable domain, with remaining parts taken from reference TRBV7-9 and TRBJ1-6, reads DTGVSQNPRHKITKRGQNVTFRCDPISEHNRLYWYRQTLGQGPEFLTYFQNEAQLEKSRLLSDRFSAERPKGSFSTLEIQRTEQGDSAMYLCASSLSNSPLHFGNGTRLTVT.

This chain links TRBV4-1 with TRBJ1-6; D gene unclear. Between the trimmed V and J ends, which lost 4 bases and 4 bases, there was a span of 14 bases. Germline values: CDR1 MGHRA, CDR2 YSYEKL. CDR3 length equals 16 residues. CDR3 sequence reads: CASSPLIREYNSPLHF. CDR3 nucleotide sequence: TGCGCCAGCAGCCCCCTAATTCGGGAGTATAATTCACCCCTCCACTTT.

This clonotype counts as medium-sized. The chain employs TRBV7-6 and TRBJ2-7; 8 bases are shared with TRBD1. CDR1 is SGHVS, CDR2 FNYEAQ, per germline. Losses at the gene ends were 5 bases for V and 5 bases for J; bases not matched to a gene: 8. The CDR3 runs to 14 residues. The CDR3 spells CASSTGQGSHEQYF. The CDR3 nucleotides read TGTGCCAGCAGCACAGGACAGGGTTCCCACGAGCAGTACTTC. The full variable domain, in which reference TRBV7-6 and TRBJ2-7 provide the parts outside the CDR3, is GAGVSQSPRYKVTKRGQDVALRCDPISGHVSLYWYRQALGQGPEFLTYFNYEAQQDKSGLPNDRFSAERPEGSISTLTIQRTEQRDSAMYRCASSTGQGSHEQYFGPGTRLTVT.

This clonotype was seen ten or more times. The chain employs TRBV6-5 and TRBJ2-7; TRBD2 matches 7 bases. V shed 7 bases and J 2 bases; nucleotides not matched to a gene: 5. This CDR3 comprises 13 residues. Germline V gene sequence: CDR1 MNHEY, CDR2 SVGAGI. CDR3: CASTSSGTYEQYF. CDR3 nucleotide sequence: TGTGCCAGCACTTCTAGCGGTACCTACGAGCAGTACTTC.

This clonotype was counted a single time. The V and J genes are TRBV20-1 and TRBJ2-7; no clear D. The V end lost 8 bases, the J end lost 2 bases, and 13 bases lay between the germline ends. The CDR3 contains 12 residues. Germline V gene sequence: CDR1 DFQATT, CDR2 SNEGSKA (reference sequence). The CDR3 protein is CSSPRIPYEQYF. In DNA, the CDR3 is TGCAGTTCTCCTAGGATCCCCTACGAGCAGTACTTC.

CDR3 in DNA: TGTGCCAGCAGCTTAAGACTTTCGGGACTAGCGGGAGATACGCAGTATTTT. Protein sequence: CASSLRLSGLAGDTQYF. The chain uses TRBV11-2 and TRBJ2-3, with 12 bases that match TRBD2. Germline V gene data show CDR1 as SGHAT and CDR2 as FQNNGV. The CDR3 totals 17 residues. V dropped 2 bases and J dropped 5; count of bases not matched to a gene: 8. Filled out from reference TRBV11-2 and TRBJ2-3, the complete variable domain reads EAGVAQSPRYKIIEKRQSVAFWCNPISGHATLYWYQQILGQGPKLLIQFQNNGVVDDSQLPKDRFSAERLKGVDSTLKIQPAKLEDSAVYLCASSLRLSGLAGDTQYFGPGTRLTVL.